A single TCR beta chain is shown here with its context. No antigen is known for it. The record originates from a study of CD8+ T cells in alopecia areata. Broader study findings: Lesional scalp exceeded normal scalp in clonality, especially in alopecia totalis/universalis.

After isolation, RNA underwent reverse transcription to generate cDNA as the sequencing template. Here immunoSEQ multiplex PCR was the method, and the copy in TCRdb shows in-frame clones only, minus some. The table has approximately 99,000 clones, 55% to 60% seen once. Germline CDR1 SEHNR, CDR2 FQNEAQ (reference sequence). There are 15 residues in the CDR3. The V end was cut by 6 bases, the J end by 4 bases, with 17 bases between. Specimen: NKG2D-low CD8+ T cells sorted from blood. The clonotype comes from a human donor with alopecia areata. This chain connects TRBV7-9 to TRBJ2-3, with a tentative D call TRBD2 (7 bases). The CDR3 DNA follows: TGTGCCAGCAGTTTCTCGGGGGGCCCAGCAGATACGCAGTATTTT. This gives the protein CASSFSGGPADTQYF.